The 5 T cell receptor beta chains listed next were all sequenced from one sample in a study of neurological immune-mediated disorders. TCRdb used MiXCR to reprocess the 5' RACE reads, holding one entry per CDR3 protein. The sample records about 70,000 distinct CDR3 sequences, around 5% being singletons. The sequenced sample was PBMCs. All receptors come from a human donor with multiple sclerosis. The donor label of this sample is uncertain.

This clonotype was seen at least ten times. Germline and junction disagree at one end, which may indicate a read error. The chain is built from TRBV10-2 and TRBJ2-1; unclear D gene. The CDR3 is made up of 11 amino acids. Germline-derived CDR1 and CDR2 are WSHSY and SAAADI. The CDR3 bases are TGCGCCACCCTCCTTTACAGTGAGCAGTTCTTC. Translation: CATLLYSEQFF.

This clonotype was counted ten times or more. The genes are TRBV5-1 and TRBJ2-1; D gene uncertain. CDR1 and CDR2 (germline): SGHRS, YFSETQ. V lost 3 bases and J lost 0, with 10 bases in between. This CDR3 is 15 amino acids long. CDR3 DNA: TGCGCCAGCAGCTACCGCCAGAGCTCCTACAATGAGCAGTTCTTC. Its translation is CASSYRQSSYNEQFF. Looking up the rest from reference TRBV5-1 and TRBJ2-1 gives the full variable domain: KAGVTQTPRYLIKTRGQQVTLSCSPISGHRSVSWYQQTPGQGLQFLFEYFSETQRNKGNFPGRFSGRQFSNSRSEMNVSTLELGDSALYLCASSYRQSSYNEQFFGPGTRLTVL.

The table lists this clonotype with many counts. CDR3 protein: CASSDTGAEPQHF. CDR3 sequence (DNA): TGTGCCAGCAGCGATACAGGGGCTGAGCCCCAGCATTTT. V is TRBV25-1 and J is TRBJ1-5; 7 bases agree with TRBD1. The V gene end was trimmed by 6 bases and the J gene end by 8 bases; junction bases not matched to a gene: 7. CDR1 and CDR2 from the germline V gene are MGHDK and SYGVNS. The length of the CDR3 is 13 residues.

This clonotype was recorded at least ten times. The chain combines TRBV9 with TRBJ2-1; the match to TRBD2 covers 7 bases. The CDR3 has 17 residues. Trimming removed 4 bases from V and 2 bases from J; junction bases left unmatched: 12. Germline V CDR1 and CDR2: SGDLS, YYNGEE. Here the CDR3 reads CASSSNVGGAAYNEQFF. CDR3 DNA: TGTGCCAGCAGCTCCAACGTGGGAGGGGCAGCCTACAATGAGCAGTTCTTC.

This clonotype was counted many times. This CDR3 reads CASSTTKGGVGQPQHF. CDR3 DNA sequence: TGTGCCAGCAGCACCACGAAGGGCGGAGTAGGGCAGCCCCAGCATTTT. The gene calls are TRBV11-2 and TRBJ1-5; no definite D call. Germline V gene data show CDR1 as SGHAT and CDR2 as FQNNGV. Trimming took off 5 bases at V and 7 bases at J, with 21 bases between the two ends. This CDR3 has 16 residues.